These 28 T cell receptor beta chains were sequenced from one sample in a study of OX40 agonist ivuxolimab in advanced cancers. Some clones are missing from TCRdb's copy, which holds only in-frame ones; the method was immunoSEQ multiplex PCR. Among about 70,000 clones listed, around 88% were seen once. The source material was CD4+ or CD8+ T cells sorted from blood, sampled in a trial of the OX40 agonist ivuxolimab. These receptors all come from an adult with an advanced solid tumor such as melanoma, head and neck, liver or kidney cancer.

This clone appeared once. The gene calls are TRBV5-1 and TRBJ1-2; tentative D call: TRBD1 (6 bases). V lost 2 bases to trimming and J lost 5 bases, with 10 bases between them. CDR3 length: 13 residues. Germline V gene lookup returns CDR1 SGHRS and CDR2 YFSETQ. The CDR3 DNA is TGCGCCAGCAGCTTACAGGGAAATTATGGCTACACCTTC. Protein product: CASSLQGNYGYTF.

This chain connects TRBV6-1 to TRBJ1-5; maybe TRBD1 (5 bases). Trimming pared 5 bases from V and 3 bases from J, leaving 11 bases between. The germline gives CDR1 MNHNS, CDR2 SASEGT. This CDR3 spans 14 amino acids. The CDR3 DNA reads TGTGCCAGCAGTTCTACAGGTCTCAATCAGCCCCAGCATTTT. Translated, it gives CASSSTGLNQPQHF.

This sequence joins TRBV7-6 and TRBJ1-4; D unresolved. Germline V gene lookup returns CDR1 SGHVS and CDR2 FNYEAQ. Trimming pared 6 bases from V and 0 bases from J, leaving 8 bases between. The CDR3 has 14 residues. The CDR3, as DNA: TGTGCCAGCAGTCCACAGACAACTAATGAAAAACTGTTTTTT. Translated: CASSPQTTNEKLFF. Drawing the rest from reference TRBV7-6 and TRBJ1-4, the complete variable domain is GAGVSQSPRYKVTKRGQDVALRCDPISGHVSLYWYRQALGQGPEFLTYFNYEAQQDKSGLPNDRFSAERPEGSISTLTIQRTEQRDSAMYRCASSPQTTNEKLFFGSGTQLSVL.

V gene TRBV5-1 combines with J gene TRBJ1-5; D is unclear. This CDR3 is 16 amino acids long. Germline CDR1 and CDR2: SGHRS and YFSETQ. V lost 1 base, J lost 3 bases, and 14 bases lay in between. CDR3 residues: CASSLSPTSDNQPQHF. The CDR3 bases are TGCGCCAGCAGCTTGTCTCCCACCTCCGACAATCAGCCCCAGCATTTT.

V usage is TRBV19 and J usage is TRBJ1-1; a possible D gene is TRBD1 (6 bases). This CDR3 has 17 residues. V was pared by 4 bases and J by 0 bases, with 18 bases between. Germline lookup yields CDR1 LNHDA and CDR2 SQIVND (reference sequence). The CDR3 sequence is CASSTLFGQRVNTEAFF. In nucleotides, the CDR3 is TGTGCCAGTAGTACCCTTTTTGGACAGAGAGTGAACACTGAAGCTTTCTTT.

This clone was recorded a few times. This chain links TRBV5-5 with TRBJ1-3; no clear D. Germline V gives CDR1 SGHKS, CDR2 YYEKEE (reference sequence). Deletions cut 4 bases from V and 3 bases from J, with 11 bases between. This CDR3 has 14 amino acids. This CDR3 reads CASSGLGNGNTIYF. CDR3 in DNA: TGTGCCAGCAGCGGGCTGGGTAATGGAAACACCATATATTTT.

CDR3: CASSLLPLTGSNEQFF. In DNA, the CDR3 is TGTGCCAGCAGCTTACTCCCTCTGACAGGGTCCAATGAGCAGTTCTTC. The V and J genes are TRBV7-3 and TRBJ2-1; 7 bases line up with TRBD1. The ends lost 2 bases at V and 6 bases at J; junction bases unmatched: 10. CDR1 and CDR2 from the germline V gene are SGHTA and FQGTGA. The CDR3 totals 16 residues.

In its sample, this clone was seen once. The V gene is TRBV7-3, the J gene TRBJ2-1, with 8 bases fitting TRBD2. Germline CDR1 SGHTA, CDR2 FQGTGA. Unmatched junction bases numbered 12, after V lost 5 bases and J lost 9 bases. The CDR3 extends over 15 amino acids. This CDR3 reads CASSGSSGMGSEQFF. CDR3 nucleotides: TGTGCCAGCAGCGGGAGTAGCGGGATGGGAAGTGAGCAGTTCTTC.

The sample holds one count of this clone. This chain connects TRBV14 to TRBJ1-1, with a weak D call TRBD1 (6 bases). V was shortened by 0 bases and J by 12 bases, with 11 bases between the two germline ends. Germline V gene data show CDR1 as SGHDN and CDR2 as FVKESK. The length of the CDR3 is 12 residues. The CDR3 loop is CASSQDWGGPFF. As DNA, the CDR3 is TGTGCCAGCAGCCAAGATTGGGGGGGCCCTTTCTTT.

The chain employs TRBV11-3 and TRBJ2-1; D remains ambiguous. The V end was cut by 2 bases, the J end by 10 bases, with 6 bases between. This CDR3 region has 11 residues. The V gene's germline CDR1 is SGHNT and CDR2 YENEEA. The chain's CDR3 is CASSLNEEQFF. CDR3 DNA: TGTGCCAGCAGCTTAAATGAAGAGCAGTTCTTC.

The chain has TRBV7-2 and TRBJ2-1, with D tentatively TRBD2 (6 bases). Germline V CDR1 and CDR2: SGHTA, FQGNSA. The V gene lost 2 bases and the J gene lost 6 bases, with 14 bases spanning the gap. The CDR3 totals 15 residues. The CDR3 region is CASSLWRGPSNEQFF. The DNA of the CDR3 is TGTGCCAGCAGCTTATGGCGGGGTCCTAGCAATGAGCAGTTCTTC.

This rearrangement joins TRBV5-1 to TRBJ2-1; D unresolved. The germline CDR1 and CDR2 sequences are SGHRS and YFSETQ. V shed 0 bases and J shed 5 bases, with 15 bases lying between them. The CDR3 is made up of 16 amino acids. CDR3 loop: CASSLESSGVDNEQFF. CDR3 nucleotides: TGCGCCAGCAGCTTGGAATCAAGTGGAGTGGACAATGAGCAGTTCTTC.

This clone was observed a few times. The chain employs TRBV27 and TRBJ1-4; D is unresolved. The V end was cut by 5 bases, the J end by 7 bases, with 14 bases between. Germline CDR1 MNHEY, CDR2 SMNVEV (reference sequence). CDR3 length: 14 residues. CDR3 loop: CASSQISSPEKLFF. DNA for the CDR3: TGTGCCAGCAGTCAGATATCAAGCCCTGAAAAACTGTTTTTT.

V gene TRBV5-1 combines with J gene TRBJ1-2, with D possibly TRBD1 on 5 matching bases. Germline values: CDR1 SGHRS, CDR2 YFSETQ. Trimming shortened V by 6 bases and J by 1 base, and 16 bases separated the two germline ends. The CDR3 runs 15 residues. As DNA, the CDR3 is TGCGCCAGCACCCTAGGCGGGGGGAGTAACTATGGCTACACCTTC. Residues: CASTLGGGSNYGYTF.

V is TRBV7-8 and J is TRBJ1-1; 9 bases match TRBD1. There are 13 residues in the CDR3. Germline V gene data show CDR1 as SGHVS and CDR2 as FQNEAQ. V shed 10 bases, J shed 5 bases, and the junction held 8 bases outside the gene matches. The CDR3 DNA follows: TGTGCCACCGCCGGACAGGGGCGGACTGAAGCTTTCTTT. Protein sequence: CATAGQGRTEAFF.

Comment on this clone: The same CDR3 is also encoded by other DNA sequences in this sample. CDR3 region: CASSLGQAREGELFF. Here the CDR3 DNA reads TGTGCCAGCAGCTTGGGACAGGCTCGGGAGGGGGAGCTGTTTTTT. The J gene is TRBJ2-2, the V gene TRBV7-3, with 8 bases matching TRBD1. V trimming: 3 bases; J trimming: 8 bases; junction bases outside the gene matches: 8. The germline gives CDR1 SGHTA, CDR2 FQGTGA. The CDR3 is 15 residues long.

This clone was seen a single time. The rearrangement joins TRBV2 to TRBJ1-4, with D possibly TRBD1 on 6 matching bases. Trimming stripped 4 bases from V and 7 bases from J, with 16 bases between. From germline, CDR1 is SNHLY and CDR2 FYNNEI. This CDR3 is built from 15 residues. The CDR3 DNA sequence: TGTGCCAGCAGTGTCCAGGGACATCTTGGTGAAAAACTGTTTTTT. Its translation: CASSVQGHLGEKLFF.

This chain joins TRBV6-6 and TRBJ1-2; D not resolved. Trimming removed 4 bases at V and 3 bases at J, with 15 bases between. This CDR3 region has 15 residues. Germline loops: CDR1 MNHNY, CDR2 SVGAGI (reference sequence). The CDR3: CASSFSSEGHYGYTF. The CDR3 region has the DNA TGTGCCAGCAGTTTCTCCTCGGAGGGCCACTATGGCTACACCTTC.

The CDR3 protein is CASSQVPGATGYTF. The CDR3 DNA follows: TGCGCCAGCAGCCAAGTCCCGGGGGCTACTGGCTACACCTTC. The chain couples TRBV4-1 to TRBJ1-2; D perhaps matches TRBD1 (6 bases). The CDR3 has 14 amino acids. Germline loops: CDR1 MGHRA, CDR2 YSYEKL. The ends were cut back, 1 base at V and 7 bases at J, with 13 bases in the middle.

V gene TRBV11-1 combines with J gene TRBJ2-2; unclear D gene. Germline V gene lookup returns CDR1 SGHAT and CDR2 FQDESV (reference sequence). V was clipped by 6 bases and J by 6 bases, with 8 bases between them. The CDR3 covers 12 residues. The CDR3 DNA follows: TGTGCCAGCAGAATTCTTCCCGGGGAGCTGTTTTTT. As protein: CASRILPGELFF. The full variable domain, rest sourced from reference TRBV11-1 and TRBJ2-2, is EAEVAQSPRYKITEKSQAVAFWCDPISGHATLYWYRQILGQGPELLVQFQDESVVDDSQLPKDRFSAERLKGVDSTLKIQPAELGDSAMYLCASRILPGELFFGEGSRLTVL.

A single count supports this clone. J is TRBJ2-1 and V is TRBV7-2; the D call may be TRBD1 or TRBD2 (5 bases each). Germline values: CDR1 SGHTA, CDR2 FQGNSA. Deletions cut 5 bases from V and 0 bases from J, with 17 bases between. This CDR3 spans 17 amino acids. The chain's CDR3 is CASSRSGTQSSYNEQFF. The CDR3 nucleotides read TGTGCCAGCAGCCGGTCCGGGACGCAGAGCTCCTACAATGAGCAGTTCTTC.

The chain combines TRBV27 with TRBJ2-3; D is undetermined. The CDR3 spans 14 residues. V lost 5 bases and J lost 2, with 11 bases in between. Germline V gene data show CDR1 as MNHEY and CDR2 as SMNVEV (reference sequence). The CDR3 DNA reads TGTGCCAGCAGTCAGTCTCGGGTCACAGATACGCAGTATTTT. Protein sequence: CASSQSRVTDTQYF.

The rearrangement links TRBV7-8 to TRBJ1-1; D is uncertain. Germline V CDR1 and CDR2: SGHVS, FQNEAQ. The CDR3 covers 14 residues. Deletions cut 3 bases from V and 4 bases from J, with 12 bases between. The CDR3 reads CASSFLGEGTEAFF. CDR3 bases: TGTGCCAGCAGCTTTCTCGGGGAGGGCACTGAAGCTTTCTTT. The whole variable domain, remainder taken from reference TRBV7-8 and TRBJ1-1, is GAGVSQSPRYKVAKRGQDVALRCDPISGHVSLFWYQQALGQGPEFLTYFQNEAQLDKSGLPSDRFFAERPEGSVSTLKIQRTQQEDSAVYLCASSFLGEGTEAFFGQGTRLTVV.

CDR3 in amino acids: CASSQNRDSNSPLHF. CDR3 nucleotide sequence: TGTGCCAGCAGCCAGAACCGGGACAGTAATTCACCCCTCCACTTT. V is TRBV7-3 and J is TRBJ1-6; 7 bases line up with TRBD1. The V and J ends lost 5 bases and 6 bases, in that order; junction bases with no gene match: 7. This CDR3 has 15 residues. Germline V gene sequence: CDR1 SGHTA, CDR2 FQGTGA.

The CDR3 DNA reads TGTGCCAGCAGCCCCCGACCAACTAATGAAAAACTGTTTTTT. Protein: CASSPRPTNEKLFF. The chain has TRBV5-6 and TRBJ1-4; D gene uncertain. Deletions cut 4 bases from V and 0 bases from J, with 7 bases between. CDR3 size: 14 residues. CDR1 is SGHDT and CDR2 is YYEEEE in the germline V gene.

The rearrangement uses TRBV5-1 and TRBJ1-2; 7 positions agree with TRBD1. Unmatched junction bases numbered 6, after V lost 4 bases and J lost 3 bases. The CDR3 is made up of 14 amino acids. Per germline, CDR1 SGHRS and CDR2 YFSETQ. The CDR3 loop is CASSLTGQDYGYTF. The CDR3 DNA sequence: TGCGCCAGCAGCCTGACAGGGCAGGACTATGGCTACACCTTC.

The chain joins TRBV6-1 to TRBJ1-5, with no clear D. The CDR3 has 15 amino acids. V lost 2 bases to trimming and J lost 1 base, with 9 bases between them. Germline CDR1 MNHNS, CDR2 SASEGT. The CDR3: CASSEYSDSNQPQHF. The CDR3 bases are TGTGCCAGCAGTGAATACAGCGACAGCAATCAGCCCCAGCATTTT.

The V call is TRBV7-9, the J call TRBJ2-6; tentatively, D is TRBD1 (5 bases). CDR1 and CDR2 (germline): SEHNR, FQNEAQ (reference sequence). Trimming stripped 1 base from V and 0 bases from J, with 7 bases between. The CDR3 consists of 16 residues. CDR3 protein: CASSLGDSSGANVLTF. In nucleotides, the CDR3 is TGTGCCAGCAGCTTAGGCGACAGCTCTGGGGCCAACGTCCTGACTTTC.